This TCR beta chain stems from a study of metastatic and nonmetastatic thyroid tumors. In the study overall: The comparison covered peripheral blood and tumor or nodule tissue in malignant and benign thyroid patients.

As to this clone: What it binds is unknown.

Per the original methods: It was from CDR3 differences across clinicopathological groups that a distant-metastasis classifier for papillary thyroid cancer was built. TCRdb called clones again from the PCR reads with MiXCR. In this record, the V and J calls reflect TCRdb's handling and not the investigators' own analysis. The data show about 15,000 clones, about 25% seen once. Nobody among the patients had been given any treatment before thyroid surgery. Overall study findings and caveats: Significantly greater TCR beta diversity was reportedly found in malignant thyroid tumors than in benign nodules (in blood and tumor).

J was trimmed by 2 bases and V by 1 base; bases with no gene match: 3. CDR1 is SGHVS and CDR2 is FNYEAQ in the germline V gene. The CDR3 length is 16 residues. The chain carries TRBV7-6 and TRBJ2-7, with 12 nucleotides matching TRBD2. Source material: adjacent normal tissue. This sequence was found in a female donor with papillary thyroid cancer or a benign thyroid nodule (not recorded which). Some clones in this sample may be carry-over from other donors' samples. The CDR3, as DNA: TGTGCCAGCAGCTTAGAACTAGCGGGAGGCACCTACGAGCAGTACTTC. Translation: CASSLELAGGTYEQYF. Full variable domain (missing parts from reference TRBV7-6 and TRBJ2-7): GAGVSQSPRYKVTKRGQDVALRCDPISGHVSLYWYRQALGQGPEFLTYFNYEAQQDKSGLPNDRFSAERPEGSISTLTIQRTEQRDSAMYRCASSLELAGGTYEQYFGPGTRLTVT.